This T cell receptor beta chain was obtained from a study of shared clonotypes between healthy human individuals. Only in-frame clones appear in the TCRdb table, and some are missing; sequencing was by immunoSEQ multiplex PCR. In the table there are 1.4 million or so clones, just under 99% of which are singletons. As concerns this clone: This same CDR3 is encoded by further DNA sequences in the sample.

Sequenced sample: naive CD4+ T cells sorted from blood. The subset was: CD45RA+ positively selected. This TCR derives from a man aged 30-40 years in good health.

This CDR3 is CASSVGGSYEQYF. CDR3 in DNA: TGTGCCAGCAGTGTCGGGGGCTCCTACGAGCAGTACTTC. The chain recombines TRBV6-1 with TRBJ2-7, with D maybe TRBD2 (6 bases). V shed 4 bases and J shed 0 bases, with 7 bases lying between them. The CDR3 consists of 13 residues. Germline V gene lookup returns CDR1 MNHNS and CDR2 SASEGT.